This section outlines one T cell receptor beta chain sequence together with its context. The CDR3 length is 15 residues. The V gene end was trimmed by 0 bases and the J gene end by 7 bases; junction bases not matched to a gene: 4. Germline V gene sequence: CDR1 LGHNA, CDR2 YNFKEQ. This sample is drawn from a study of blood T cell repertoires in COVID-19. In the study overall: The analysed material was cDNA or gDNA that came from T cells, B-cell-depleted T cells, or PBMCs.

In the original analysis: Counts of nucleated cells, estimated from reference gene primer amplification, were obtained. Measured with immunoSEQ multiplex PCR; TCRdb has only the in-frame clones, and not every one. That table is the source of V, J and clone size, and D and trimming were worked out from the DNA. The profile shows some 250,000 clones, 86% of them singletons. This chain connects TRBV4-2 to TRBJ2-1; 9 bases align to TRBD2. The sequencing sample was made of PBMCs or T cells enriched from blood (not recorded which). This sequence was found in a woman in her thirties or forties with acute COVID-19. The CDR3 protein is CASSQEAGGGNEQFF. DNA for the CDR3: TGTGCCAGCAGCCAAGAGGCGGGAGGGGGGAATGAGCAGTTCTTC.